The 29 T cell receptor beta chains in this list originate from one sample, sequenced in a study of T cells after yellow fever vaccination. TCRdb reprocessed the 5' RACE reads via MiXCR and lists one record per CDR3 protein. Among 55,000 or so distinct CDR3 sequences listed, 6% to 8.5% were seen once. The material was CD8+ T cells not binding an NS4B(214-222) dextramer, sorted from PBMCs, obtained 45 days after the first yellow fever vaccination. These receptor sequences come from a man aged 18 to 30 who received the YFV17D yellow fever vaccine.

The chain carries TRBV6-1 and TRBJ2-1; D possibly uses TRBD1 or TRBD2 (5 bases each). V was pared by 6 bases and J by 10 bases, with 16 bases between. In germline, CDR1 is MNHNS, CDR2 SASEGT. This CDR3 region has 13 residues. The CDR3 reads CASSPGTLGEQFF. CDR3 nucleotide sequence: TGTGCCAGCAGCCCCGGGACCCTCGGGGAGCAGTTCTTC.

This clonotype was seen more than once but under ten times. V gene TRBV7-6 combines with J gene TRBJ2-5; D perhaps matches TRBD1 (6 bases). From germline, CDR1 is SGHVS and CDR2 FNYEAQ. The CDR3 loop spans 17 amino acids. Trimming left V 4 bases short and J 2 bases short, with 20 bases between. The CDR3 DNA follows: TGTGCCAGCAGCTCGCCCCACGGACAGACCTTTCAAGAGACCCAGTACTTC. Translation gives CASSSPHGQTFQETQYF.

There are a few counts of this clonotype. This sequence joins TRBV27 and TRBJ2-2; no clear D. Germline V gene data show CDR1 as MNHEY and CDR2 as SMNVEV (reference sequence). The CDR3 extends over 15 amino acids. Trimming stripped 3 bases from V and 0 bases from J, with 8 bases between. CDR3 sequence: CASSLWITNTGELFF. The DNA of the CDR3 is TGTGCCAGCAGTTTGTGGATCACGAACACCGGGGAGCTGTTTTTT.

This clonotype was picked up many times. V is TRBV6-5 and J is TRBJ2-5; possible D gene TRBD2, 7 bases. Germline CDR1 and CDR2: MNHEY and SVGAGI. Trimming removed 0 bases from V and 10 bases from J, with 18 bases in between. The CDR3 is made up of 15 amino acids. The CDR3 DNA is TGTGCCAGCAGTTACTCAATCGGGGGCAGGGAGGGCCAGTACTTC. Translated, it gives CASSYSIGGREGQYF.

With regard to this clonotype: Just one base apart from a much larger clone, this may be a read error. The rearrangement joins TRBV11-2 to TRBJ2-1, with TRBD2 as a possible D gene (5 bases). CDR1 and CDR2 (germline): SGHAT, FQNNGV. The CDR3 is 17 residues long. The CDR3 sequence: CASSLAPGKGSYNVQFF. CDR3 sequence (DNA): TGTGCCAGCAGCTTAGCTCCGGGGAAGGGCTCCTACAATGTGCAGTTCTTC.

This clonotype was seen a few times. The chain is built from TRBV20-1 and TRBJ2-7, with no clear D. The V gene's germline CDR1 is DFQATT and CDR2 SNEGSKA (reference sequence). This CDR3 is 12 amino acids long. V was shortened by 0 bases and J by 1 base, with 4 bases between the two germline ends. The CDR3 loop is CSAREESYEQYF. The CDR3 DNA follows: TGCAGTGCTAGAGAGGAATCCTACGAGCAGTACTTC.

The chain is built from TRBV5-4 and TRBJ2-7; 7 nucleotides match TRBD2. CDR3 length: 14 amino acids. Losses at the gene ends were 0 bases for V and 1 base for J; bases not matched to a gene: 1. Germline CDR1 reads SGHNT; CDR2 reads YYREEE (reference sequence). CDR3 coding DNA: TGTGCCAGCAGCTTGGGCGGGGGTTCCTACGAGCAGTACTTC. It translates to CASSLGGGSYEQYF.

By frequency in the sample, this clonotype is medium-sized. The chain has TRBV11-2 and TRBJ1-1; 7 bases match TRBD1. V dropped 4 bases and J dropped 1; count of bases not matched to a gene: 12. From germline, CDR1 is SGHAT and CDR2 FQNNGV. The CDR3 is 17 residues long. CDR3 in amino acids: CASSSPGGTARNTEAFF. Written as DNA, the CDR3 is TGTGCCAGCAGCTCCCCAGGGGGTACGGCAAGGAACACTGAAGCTTTCTTT.

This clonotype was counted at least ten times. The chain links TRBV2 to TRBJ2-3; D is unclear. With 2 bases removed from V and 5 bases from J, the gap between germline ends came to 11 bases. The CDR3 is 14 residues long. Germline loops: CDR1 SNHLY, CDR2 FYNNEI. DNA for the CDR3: TGTGCCAGCAGTGAACTAGACGGAATAGATACGCAGTATTTT. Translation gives CASSELDGIDTQYF.

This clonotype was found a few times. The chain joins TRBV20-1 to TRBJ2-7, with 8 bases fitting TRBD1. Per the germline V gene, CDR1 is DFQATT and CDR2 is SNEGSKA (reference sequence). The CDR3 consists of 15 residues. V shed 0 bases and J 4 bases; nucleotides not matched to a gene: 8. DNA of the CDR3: TGCAGTGCTAGAGATCTGGACAGGGAAGTTTACGAGCAGTACTTC. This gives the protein CSARDLDREVYEQYF.

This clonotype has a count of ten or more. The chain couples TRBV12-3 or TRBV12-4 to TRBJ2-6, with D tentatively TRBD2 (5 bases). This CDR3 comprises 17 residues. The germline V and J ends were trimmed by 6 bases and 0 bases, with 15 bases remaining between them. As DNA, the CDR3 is TGTGCCAGCAGCTTCCCGACGGGGAGCTCTGGGGCCAACGTCCTGACTTTC. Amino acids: CASSFPTGSSGANVLTF.

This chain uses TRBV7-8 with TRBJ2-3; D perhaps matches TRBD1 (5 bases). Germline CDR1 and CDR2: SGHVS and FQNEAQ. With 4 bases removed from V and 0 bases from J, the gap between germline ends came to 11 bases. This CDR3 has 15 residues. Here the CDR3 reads CASSYRTPSTDTQYF. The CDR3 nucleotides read TGTGCCAGCAGCTACCGGACACCTAGCACAGATACGCAGTATTTT.

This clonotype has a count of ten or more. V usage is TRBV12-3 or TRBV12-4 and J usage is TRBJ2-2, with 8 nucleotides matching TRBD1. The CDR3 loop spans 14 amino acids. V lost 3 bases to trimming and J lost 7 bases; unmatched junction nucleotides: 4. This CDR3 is CASSFQGANGELFF. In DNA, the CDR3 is TGTGCCAGCAGTTTTCAGGGGGCTAACGGGGAGCTGTTTTTT.

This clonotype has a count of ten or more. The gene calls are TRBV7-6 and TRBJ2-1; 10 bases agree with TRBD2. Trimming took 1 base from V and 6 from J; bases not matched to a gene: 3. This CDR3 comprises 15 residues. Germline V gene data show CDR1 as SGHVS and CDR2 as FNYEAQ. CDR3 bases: TGTGCCAGCAGCTTAGGACTAGCGGGCCTCAATGAGCAGTTCTTC. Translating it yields CASSLGLAGLNEQFF.

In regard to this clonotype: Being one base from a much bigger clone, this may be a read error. In DNA form, the CDR3 reads TGTGCCAGCAGCTTGACCCACGGGACAGCCCAGTGGCGCTACACCTTC. Translated: CASSLTHGTAQWRYTF. The chain links TRBV5-6 to TRBJ1-2; 7 bases align to TRBD1. This CDR3 is 16 amino acids long. With 1 base clipped from V and 9 bases from J, the junction kept 15 bases outside the gene matches. Germline CDR1 reads SGHDT; CDR2 reads YYEEEE.

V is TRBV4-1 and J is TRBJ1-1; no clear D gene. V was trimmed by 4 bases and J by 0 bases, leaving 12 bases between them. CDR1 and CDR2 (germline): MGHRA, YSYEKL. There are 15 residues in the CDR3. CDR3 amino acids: CASSPEPGLNTEAFF. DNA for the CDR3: TGCGCCAGCAGCCCCGAGCCCGGATTGAACACTGAAGCTTTCTTT.

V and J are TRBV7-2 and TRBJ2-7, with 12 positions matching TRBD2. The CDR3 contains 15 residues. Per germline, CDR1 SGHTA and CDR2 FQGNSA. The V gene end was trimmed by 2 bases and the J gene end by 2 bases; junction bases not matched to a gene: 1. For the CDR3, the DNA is TGTGCCAGCAGCTTACTAGCGGGGGGGACCTACGAGCAGTACGTC. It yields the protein CASSLLAGGTYEQYV.

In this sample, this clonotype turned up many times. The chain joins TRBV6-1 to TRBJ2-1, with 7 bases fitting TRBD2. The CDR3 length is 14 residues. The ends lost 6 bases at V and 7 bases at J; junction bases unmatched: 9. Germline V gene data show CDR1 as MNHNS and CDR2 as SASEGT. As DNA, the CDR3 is TGTGCCAGCAGGCTCATGGGGGGGTTGAATGAGCAGTTCTTC. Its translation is CASRLMGGLNEQFF.

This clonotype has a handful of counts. The CDR3 DNA reads TGTGCCTGGAGTGAGGCGGGGGGTTCTCTTGATGAGCAGTTCTTC. Translating gives CAWSEAGGSLDEQFF. The V and J genes are TRBV30 and TRBJ2-1, with 8 bases lining up with TRBD2. Germline trimming cut 1 base from V and 8 bases from J; bases unmatched to any gene: 10. The CDR3 has 15 amino acids. The germline gives CDR1 GTSNPN, CDR2 SVGIG (reference sequence).

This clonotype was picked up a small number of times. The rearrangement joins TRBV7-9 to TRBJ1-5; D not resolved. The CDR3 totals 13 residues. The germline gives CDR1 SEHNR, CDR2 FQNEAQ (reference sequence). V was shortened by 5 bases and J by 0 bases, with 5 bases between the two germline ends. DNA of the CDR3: TGTGCCAGCAGCGGCAATAGCAATCAGCCCCAGCATTTT. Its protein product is CASSGNSNQPQHF. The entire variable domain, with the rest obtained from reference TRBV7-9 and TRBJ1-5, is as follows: DTGVSQNPRHKITKRGQNVTFRCDPISEHNRLYWYRQTLGQGPEFLTYFQNEAQLEKSRLLSDRFSAERPKGSFSTLEIQRTEQGDSAMYLCASSGNSNQPQHFGDGTRLSIL.

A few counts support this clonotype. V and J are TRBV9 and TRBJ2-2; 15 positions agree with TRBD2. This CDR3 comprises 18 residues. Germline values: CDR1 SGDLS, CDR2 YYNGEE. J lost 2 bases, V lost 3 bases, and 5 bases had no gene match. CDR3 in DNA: TGTGCCAGCAGCGCCGGACTAGCGGGGGGGCGAAACACCGGGGAGCTGTTTTTT. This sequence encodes CASSAGLAGGRNTGELFF.

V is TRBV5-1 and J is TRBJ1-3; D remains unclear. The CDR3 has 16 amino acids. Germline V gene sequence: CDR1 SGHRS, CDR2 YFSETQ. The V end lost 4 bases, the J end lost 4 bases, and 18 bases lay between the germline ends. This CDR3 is CASSPSGASGGNTIYF. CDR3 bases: TGCGCCAGCAGCCCTTCGGGAGCGTCGGGAGGAAACACCATATATTTT.

DNA for the CDR3: TGTGCCAGCAGTTCCCAAAACCGGGCCCCGGGGGCTTTCTTT. Translating it yields CASSSQNRAPGAFF. The chain is built from TRBV6-5 and TRBJ1-1; unclear D gene. Between the trimmed V and J ends, which lost 4 bases and 11 bases, there was a span of 20 bases. CDR1 and CDR2 from the germline V gene are MNHEY and SVGAGI. The CDR3 runs 14 residues.

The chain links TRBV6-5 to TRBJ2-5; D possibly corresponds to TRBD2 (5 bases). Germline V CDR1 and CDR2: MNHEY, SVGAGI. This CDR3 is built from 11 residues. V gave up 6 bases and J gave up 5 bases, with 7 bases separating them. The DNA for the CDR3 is TGTGCCAGCAGATGGAGGGAGACCCAGTACTTC. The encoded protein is CASRWRETQYF.

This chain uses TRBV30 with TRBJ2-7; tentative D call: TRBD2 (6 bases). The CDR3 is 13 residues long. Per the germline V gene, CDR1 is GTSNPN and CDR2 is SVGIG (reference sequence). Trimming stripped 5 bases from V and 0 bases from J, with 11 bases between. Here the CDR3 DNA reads TGTGCCTGGGGAGGGGTTAGCTCCTACGAGCAGTACTTC. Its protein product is CAWGGVSSYEQYF.

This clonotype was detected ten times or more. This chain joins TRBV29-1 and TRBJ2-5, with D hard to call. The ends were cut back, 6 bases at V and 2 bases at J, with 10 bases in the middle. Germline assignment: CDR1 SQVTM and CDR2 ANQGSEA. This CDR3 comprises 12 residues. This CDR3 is CSVISVQETQYF. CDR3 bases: TGCAGCGTGATTAGTGTACAAGAGACCCAGTACTTC.

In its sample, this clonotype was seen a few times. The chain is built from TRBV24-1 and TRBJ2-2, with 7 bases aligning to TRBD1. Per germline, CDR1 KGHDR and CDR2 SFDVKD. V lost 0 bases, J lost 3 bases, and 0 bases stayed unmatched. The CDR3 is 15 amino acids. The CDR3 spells CATSDLDRDTGELFF. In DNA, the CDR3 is TGTGCCACCAGTGATTTGGACAGGGACACCGGGGAGCTGTTTTTT.

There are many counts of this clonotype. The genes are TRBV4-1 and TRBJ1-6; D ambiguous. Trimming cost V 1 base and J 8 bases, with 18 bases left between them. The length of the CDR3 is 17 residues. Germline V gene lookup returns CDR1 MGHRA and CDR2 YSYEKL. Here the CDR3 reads CASSQGRIPRVDSPLHF. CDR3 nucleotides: TGCGCCAGCAGCCAAGGCAGAATACCCCGGGTTGATTCACCCCTCCACTTT.

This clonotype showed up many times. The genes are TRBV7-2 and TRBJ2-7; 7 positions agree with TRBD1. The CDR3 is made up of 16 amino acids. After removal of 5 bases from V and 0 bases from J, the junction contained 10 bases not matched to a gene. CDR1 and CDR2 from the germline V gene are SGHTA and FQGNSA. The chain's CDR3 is CASSRLGTASSYEQYF. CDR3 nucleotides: TGTGCCAGCAGCAGACTCGGGACAGCGAGCTCCTACGAGCAGTACTTC.